This is a list of T cell receptor beta chains from one sample in a study of blood T cell repertoires in COVID-19. The data were produced by immunoSEQ multiplex PCR, yet TCRdb's version contains in-frame clones alone and is incomplete. Here the sample spans fewer than 350,000 clones, roughly nine tenths being singletons. The sample was peripheral blood. The source is a woman in her 30s with COVID-19, enrolled during active disease. Each CDR3 is given with its conserved first and last residue. Each record gives: V gene, D gene, J gene, clone size, CDR3 DNA, CDR3 protein. D genes are given only for firm matches. For some rows the clone size is stated as once, few or many, or as a class when expanded; others skip it.

TRBV11-2	.	TRBJ1-2	.	TGTGCCAGCAGCTCCCCCCGGCGGGGGGTTAGCTATGGCTACACCTTC	CASSSPRRGVSYGYTF
TRBV23-1	TRBD2	TRBJ2-7	.	TGCGCCACGAGTCCAACCCCCCCTAGCGGAGACTACGAGCAGTACTTC	CATSPTPPSGDYEQYF
TRBV5-1	.	TRBJ2-1	.	TGCGCCAGCAGCTTGGACCCGGTGCTTGCGGATTACTCCTACAATGAGCAGTTCTTC	CASSLDPVLADYSYNEQFF
TRBV12-5	.	TRBJ2-7	.	TGTGCTAGTGGTTTGGTACGGTCAACGAAGTCTTACGAGCAGTACTTC	CASGLVRSTKSYEQYF
TRBV19	TRBD2	TRBJ2-7	few	TGTGCCAGTAGTACAGGCAGCGGGGGGGCCTGGGAGCAGTACTTC	CASSTGSGGAWEQYF
TRBV5-8	.	TRBJ1-1	once	TGTGCCAGCAGCTTGGCCGGGAGGGGCGACTCCGAAGCTTTCTTT	CASSLAGRGDSEAFF
TRBV6-5	.	TRBJ1-2	once	TGTGCCAGCCTAGGGACAACCCAGAATAACTATGGCTACACCTTC	CASLGTTQNNYGYTF
TRBV6-6	.	TRBJ1-2	.	TGTGCCAGCAGTTACTCGAACCGGGGCTACACCTTC	CASSYSNRGYTF
TRBV3-1/TRBV3-2	TRBD2	TRBJ2-7	.	TGTGCCAGCAGCCAAAGCGGGGCGGGAACCTACGAGCAGTACTTC	CASSQSGAGTYEQYF
TRBV6-5	TRBD1	TRBJ1-1	.	TGTGCCAGCAGCCTGGGACAGCCAAACTATGAAGCTTTCTTT	CASSLGQPNYEAFF
TRBV5-4	.	TRBJ2-3	.	TGTGCCAGCAGCTGGCCCGGGACTGTAGCAGATACGCAGTATTTT	CASSWPGTVADTQYF
TRBV7-6	.	TRBJ1-2	.	TGTGCCAGCAGCTCGTCCGGGTCCGGGAGCTATGGCTACACCTTC	CASSSSGSGSYGYTF
TRBV25-1	.	TRBJ1-2	few	TGTGCCAGTGATGGGGGGTTTCGTATGGGCTACACCTTC	CASDGGFRMGYTF
TRBV6-6	.	TRBJ1-1	.	TGTGCCAGCATGGCAGGGGAGTTTGTAGCTTTCTTT	CASMAGEFVAFF
TRBV5-4	.	TRBJ2-7	few	TGTGCCAGCAGCTCGCAGGGTGGATCTGCCTACGAGCAGTACTTC	CASSSQGGSAYEQYF
TRBV28	.	TRBJ1-3	.	TGTGCCAGCAGTTATGCGGGAAGCTCTGGAAACACCATATATTTT	CASSYAGSSGNTIYF
TRBV11-2	TRBD2	TRBJ2-2	.	TGTGCCAGCAGCTTATCACGCAGGCTAGCGGGGGCCACCGGGGAGCTGTTTTTT	CASSLSRRLAGATGELFF
TRBV3-1/TRBV3-2	TRBD2	TRBJ2-1	.	TGTGCCAGCAGCACGACTAGCGGGGGGTACTACAATGAGCAGTTCTTC	CASSTTSGGYYNEQFF
TRBV18	TRBD1	TRBJ1-2	.	TGTGCCAGCTCACCTGCCGACAGGGCCGCCGGTGGCTACACCTTC	CASSPADRAAGGYTF
TRBV27	.	TRBJ1-2	.	TGTGCCAGCAGTCGGGCCCCCAGGGGCTATGGCTACACCTTC	CASSRAPRGYGYTF
TRBV6-4	.	TRBJ1-2	.	TGTGCCAGATCCAACAGGGAAAACTATGGCTACACCTTC	CARSNRENYGYTF
TRBV15	.	TRBJ2-3	.	TGTGCCACCAGATATTTCGACAGGTGGACTAGCACAGATACGCAGTATTTT	CATRYFDRWTSTDTQYF
TRBV11-3	.	TRBJ2-2	.	TGTGCCAGCAGCTTAGAACCGGGATTAAAAAACACCGGGGAGCTGTTTTTT	CASSLEPGLKNTGELFF
TRBV5-5	.	TRBJ1-4	.	TGTGCCAGCAGCCCTACAGGAGTTGCAACTAATGAAAAACTGTTTTTT	CASSPTGVATNEKLFF
TRBV10-1	TRBD2	TRBJ2-5	.	TGCGCCAGCAGGGCCGGGACTAGCGGGGGGAGGAATGAGACCCAGTACTTC	CASRAGTSGGRNETQYF
TRBV7-9	.	TRBJ1-6	.	TGTGCCAGCGGTAGGGGGAATAATTCACCCCTCCACTTT	CASGRGNNSPLHF
TRBV5-4	TRBD2	TRBJ2-5	.	TGTGCCAGCAGCTTTGAGGTAGCGGGGGGAGGGGATGAGACCCAGTACTTC	CASSFEVAGGGDETQYF
TRBV24-1	.	TRBJ2-2	.	TGTGCCACCAGTGATCCGGGGGTCCAAGGTAGCACCGGGGAGCTGTTTTTT	CATSDPGVQGSTGELFF
TRBV23-1	TRBD1	TRBJ1-6	.	TGCGCCAGCAGTCAGCCTCCACCGGGACAGCGGCCCTCACCCCTCCACTTT	CASSQPPPGQRPSPLHF
TRBV5-1	TRBD2	TRBJ2-5	.	TGCGCCAGCAGCTTGGCTAGCGGGGGAGAGACCCAGTACTTC	CASSLASGGETQYF
TRBV5-6	TRBD2	TRBJ2-1	many	TGTGCCAGCAGCTCCTATTACGGACTAGCGGGCAATGAGCAGTTCTTC	CASSSYYGLAGNEQFF
TRBV21-1	.	TRBJ2-3	.	TGTGCCAGCAGGGGACGGACTAGCGGGTTCACAGATACGCAGTATTTT	CASRGRTSGFTDTQYF
TRBV19	.	TRBJ2-3	.	TGTGCCAGTAGTGTTCCAGGGTTAGGGGACACAGATACGCAGTATTTT	CASSVPGLGDTDTQYF
TRBV6-1	.	TRBJ1-5	.	TGTGCCAGCAGTGTCGATCGGACAGTCGGCAATCAGCCCCAGCATTTT	CASSVDRTVGNQPQHF
TRBV5-1	.	TRBJ1-2	few	TGCGCCAGCAGCTTGGCGTCAGACTATGGCTACACCTTC	CASSLASDYGYTF